This TCR beta chain comes out of a study of tumor-infiltrating lymphocytes in primary liver carcinoma. Across the study: Staged T1-T3 N0M0, the tumors had sizes that ranged from about 4.2 to 11 cm across. Sample counts of productive TCRbeta reads spanned roughly 3.65 to 7.13 million; these counts were similar across tissue types.

Out of unsorted whole blood came the blood RNA, and germline DNA was extracted as well. Patients were chronically HBV-infected and treatment-naive. The sample holds one count of this clonotype. V was clipped by 2 bases and J by 13 bases; unmatched bases: 19. CDR3 size: 16 residues. Germline values: CDR1 MDHEN, CDR2 SYDVKM. A constant-region primer primed TCR beta cDNA synthesis from 450 to 550 ng of total RNA. ARM-PCR was slightly modified, and three nested multiplex PCR rounds with it gave rise to the TCR beta libraries. Running 10 cycles apiece, the first two PCR rounds relied on TRBV1-TRBV30 forward primers together with a C-beta reverse primer. Via MiXCR, TCRdb re-called the multiplex PCR reads, giving one row per CDR3 protein. The sample contains some 200,000 distinct CDR3 sequences, 65% of which appear only once.

This clonotype was sampled from a woman aged 55-70 years with primary liver carcinoma and hepatitis B virus infection. The sequenced material came from peripheral blood. The rearrangement joins TRBV28 to TRBJ2-5; TRBD2 matches at 7 bases. Here the CDR3 reads CASSLLGGRGEEIPYF. The CDR3 nucleotides read TGTGCCAGCAGTTTACTGGGCGGGAGAGGGGAAGAGATCCCGTACTTC.